This TCR beta chain was sequenced for a study of shared clonotypes between healthy human individuals. General study findings and limits: A small donor pool kept down the genetic and exposure-history diversity that was represented.

Of note for this clone: Its antigen is not identified.

TCRdb keeps only in-frame clones here, not all; method: immunoSEQ multiplex PCR. Of more than 200,000 clones in the sample, 50% to 80% were seen once. The germline V and J ends were trimmed by 5 bases and 2 bases, with 13 bases remaining between them. CDR3 length equals 16 residues. Germline values: CDR1 SEHNR, CDR2 FQNEAQ (reference sequence). What was sequenced was memory CD4+ T cells sorted from blood. As to subset: CD45RA-negative fraction. The TCR was taken from a man aged 25 to 40 in good health. The chain combines TRBV7-9 with TRBJ2-6; maybe TRBD1 (6 bases). The CDR3 spells CASSLRGQAGANVLTF. CDR3 bases: TGTGCCAGCAGCCTCCGGGGACAAGCTGGGGCCAACGTCCTGACTTTC.